These 7 T cell receptor beta chains share one sample of origin, sequenced in a study of vaccination and CD4 T cells after COVID-19 (dated by TCRdb to 2022 to 2024). Which antigens these TCRs recognize remains unknown. The receptor library was made with PCR. Sequencer: Illumina iSeq 100. TCR sequencing of DNA from cultured CD4+ T cells used the Oncomine TCR Beta short-read assay at the Johns Hopkins FTIC core. The public sequencing data were trimmed at Q25 with fastp and processed into clonotypes with MiXCR by TCRdb, which kept only in-frame beta chains. Under each unique CDR3 protein, matching rows form one entry showing the most common genes and DNA. Here the sample has more than 9,500 distinct CDR3 sequences; about half occur a single time. In total, the top ten clones hold about 30% of the sample. In light of the paper, this sample's treatment or condition label describes: roughly 10-day PBMC culture with coronavirus spike peptide pools or control peptides (ViraFEST assay).

The sample consisted of CD4+ T cells from blood, cultured in vitro. The receptors stem from a human donor who had recovered from COVID-19.

This clonotype has a handful of counts. The V gene is TRBV6-1, the J gene TRBJ1-5, with 10 bases identical to TRBD1. Germline V lookup: CDR1 MNHNS, CDR2 SASEGT. CDR3 length: 15 residues. Trimming removed 4 bases from V and 4 bases from J; junction bases left unmatched: 4. CDR3 sequence: CASSGGTGENQPQHF. The DNA for the CDR3 is TGTGCCAGCAGTGGAGGGACAGGGGAAAATCAGCCCCAGCATTTT.

V is TRBV12-1 and J is TRBJ1-3; TRBD1 is the table's D call and was not checked against the DNA. TRBV12-1 is shown as a pseudogene. The CDR3 spans 18 residues. The CDR3: CASSFGPQGALGGNTIYF. The CDR3 coding sequence is TGTGCCAGCAGCTTTGGACCACAGGGGGCATTAGGTGGAAACACCATATATTTT.

The chain carries TRBV6-5 and TRBJ2-3; TRBD2 matches 9 bases. Germline V lookup: CDR1 MNHEY, CDR2 SVGAGI. Trimming removed 4 bases from V and 8 bases from J; junction bases left unmatched: 7. There are 14 residues in the CDR3. The CDR3 DNA is TGTGCCAGCAGTTCGGGACTAGCACGGGGTACGCAGTATTTT. It specifies CASSSGLARGTQYF.

The rearrangement links TRBV6-1 to TRBJ2-5; D remains ambiguous. This CDR3 is 13 amino acids long. V dropped 5 bases and J dropped 1 base, with 8 bases sitting between them. CDR1 and CDR2 (germline): MNHNS, SASEGT. This chain's CDR3 is CASSQGSQETQYF. In DNA form, the CDR3 reads TGTGCCAGCAGTCAAGGCAGCCAAGAGACCCAGTACTTC.

V is TRBV4-3 and J is TRBJ2-2; 9 bases agree with TRBD1. The J segment lost 8 bases and the V segment lost 1 base, leaving 11 bases of the junction unmatched. The CDR3 totals 17 residues. Germline assignment: CDR1 LGHNA and CDR2 YSLEER. Here the CDR3 reads CASSQAQTGGGYGELFF. In nucleotides, the CDR3 is TGCGCCAGCAGCCAAGCGCAAACAGGGGGCGGGTATGGGGAGCTGTTTTTT.

The rearrangement links TRBV5-8 to TRBJ1-5, with D uncertain. Trimming took 2 bases from V and 3 from J, leaving 6 bases between them. There are 13 residues in the CDR3. Germline V gene data show CDR1 as SGHTS and CDR2 as YDEGEE. Here the CDR3 DNA reads TGTGCCAGCAGCTTTCGAAACAATCAGCCCCAGCATTTT. Protein sequence: CASSFRNNQPQHF.

This chain links TRBV7-2 with TRBJ2-7; D is uncertain. The CDR3 spans 14 residues. Per the germline V gene, CDR1 is SGHTA and CDR2 is FQGNSA. V lost 1 base to trimming and J lost 4 bases, with 11 bases between them. DNA for the CDR3: TGTGCCAGCAGCTTAGGGCAGGAACTATACGAGCAGTACTTC. This gives the protein CASSLGQELYEQYF.